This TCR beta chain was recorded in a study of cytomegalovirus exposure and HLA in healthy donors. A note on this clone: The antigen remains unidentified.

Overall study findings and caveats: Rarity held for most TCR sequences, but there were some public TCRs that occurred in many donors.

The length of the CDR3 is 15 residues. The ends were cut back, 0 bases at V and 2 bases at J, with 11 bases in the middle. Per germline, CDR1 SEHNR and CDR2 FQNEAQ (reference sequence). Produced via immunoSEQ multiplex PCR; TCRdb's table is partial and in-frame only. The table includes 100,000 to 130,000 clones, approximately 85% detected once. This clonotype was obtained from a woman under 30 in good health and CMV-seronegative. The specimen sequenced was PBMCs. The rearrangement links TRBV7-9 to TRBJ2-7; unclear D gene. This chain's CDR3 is CASSLAVGTTYEQYF. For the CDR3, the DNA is TGTGCCAGCAGCTTAGCGGTAGGAACTACCTACGAGCAGTACTTC.